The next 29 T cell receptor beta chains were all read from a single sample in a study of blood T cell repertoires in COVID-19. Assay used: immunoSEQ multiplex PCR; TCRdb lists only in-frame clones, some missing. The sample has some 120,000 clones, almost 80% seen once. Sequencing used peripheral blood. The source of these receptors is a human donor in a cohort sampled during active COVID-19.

The CDR3 coding sequence is TGTGCCAGCAGTTACTCGACGGGGAAGGATACGCAGTATTTT. As protein: CASSYSTGKDTQYF. The chain recombines TRBV6-2 or TRBV6-3 with TRBJ2-3, with a tentative D call TRBD2 (5 bases). This CDR3 has 14 residues. The V end was cut by 0 bases, the J end by 6 bases, with 10 bases between. Per the germline V gene, CDR1 is MNHEY and CDR2 is SVGEGT.

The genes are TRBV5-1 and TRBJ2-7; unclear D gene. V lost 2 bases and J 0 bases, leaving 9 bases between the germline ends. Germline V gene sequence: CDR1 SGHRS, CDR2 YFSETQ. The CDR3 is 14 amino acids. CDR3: CASSLTAISYEQYF. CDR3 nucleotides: TGCGCCAGCAGCTTAACAGCAATCTCCTACGAGCAGTACTTC.

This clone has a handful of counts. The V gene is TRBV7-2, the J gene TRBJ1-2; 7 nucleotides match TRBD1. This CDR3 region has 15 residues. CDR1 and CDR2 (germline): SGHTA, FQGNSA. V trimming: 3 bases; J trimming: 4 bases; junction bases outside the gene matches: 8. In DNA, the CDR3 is TGTGCCAGCAGCTTTCAACCAGGGGGATTCTATGGCTACACCTTC. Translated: CASSFQPGGFYGYTF.

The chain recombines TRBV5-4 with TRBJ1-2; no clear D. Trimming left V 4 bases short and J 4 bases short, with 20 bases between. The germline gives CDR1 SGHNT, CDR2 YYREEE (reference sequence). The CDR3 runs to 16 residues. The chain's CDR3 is CASSPSGSPPLYGYTF. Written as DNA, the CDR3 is TGTGCCAGCAGCCCCTCGGGGTCCCCCCCCCTCTATGGCTACACCTTC.

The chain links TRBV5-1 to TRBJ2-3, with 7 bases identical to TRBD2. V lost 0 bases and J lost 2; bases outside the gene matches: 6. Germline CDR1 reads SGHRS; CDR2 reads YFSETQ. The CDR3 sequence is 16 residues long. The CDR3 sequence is CASSLGASGNTDTQYF. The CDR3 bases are TGCGCCAGCAGCTTGGGGGCTAGCGGAAACACAGATACGCAGTATTTT.

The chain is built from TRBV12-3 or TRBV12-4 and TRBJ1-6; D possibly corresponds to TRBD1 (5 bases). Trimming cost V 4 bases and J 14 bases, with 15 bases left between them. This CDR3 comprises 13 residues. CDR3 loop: CASSSPGGTTLHF. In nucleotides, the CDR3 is TGTGCCAGCAGTTCTCCGGGGGGAACCACCCTCCACTTT.

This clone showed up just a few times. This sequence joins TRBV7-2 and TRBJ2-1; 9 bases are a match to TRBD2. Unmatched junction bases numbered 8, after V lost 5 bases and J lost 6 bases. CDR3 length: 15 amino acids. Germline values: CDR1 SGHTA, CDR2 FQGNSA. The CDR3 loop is CASSASGGRRNEQFF. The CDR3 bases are TGTGCCAGCAGCGCCAGCGGGGGGCGGCGCAATGAGCAGTTCTTC.

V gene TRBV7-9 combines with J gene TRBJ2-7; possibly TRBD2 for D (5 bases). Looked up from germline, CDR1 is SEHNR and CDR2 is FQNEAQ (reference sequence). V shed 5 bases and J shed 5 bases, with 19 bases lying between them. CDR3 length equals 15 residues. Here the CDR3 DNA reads TGTGCCAGCAGCGCTAGAGGAGGCGGGTTCAACGAGCAGTACTTC. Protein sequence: CASSARGGGFNEQYF.

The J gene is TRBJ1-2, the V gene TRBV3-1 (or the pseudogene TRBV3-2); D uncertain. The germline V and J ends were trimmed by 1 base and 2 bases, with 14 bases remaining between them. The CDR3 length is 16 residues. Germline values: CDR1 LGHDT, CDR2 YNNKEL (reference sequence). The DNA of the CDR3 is TGTGCCAGCAGCCAAGTACAGACTATTGTAAACTATGGCTACACCTTC. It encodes CASSQVQTIVNYGYTF.

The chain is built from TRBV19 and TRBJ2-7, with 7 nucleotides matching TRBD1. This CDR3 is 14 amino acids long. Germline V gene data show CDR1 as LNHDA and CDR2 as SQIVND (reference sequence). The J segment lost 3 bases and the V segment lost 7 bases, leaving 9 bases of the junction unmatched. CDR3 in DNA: TGTGCCAGTACCTCGACAGGGAACAACTACGAGCAGTACTTC. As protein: CASTSTGNNYEQYF.

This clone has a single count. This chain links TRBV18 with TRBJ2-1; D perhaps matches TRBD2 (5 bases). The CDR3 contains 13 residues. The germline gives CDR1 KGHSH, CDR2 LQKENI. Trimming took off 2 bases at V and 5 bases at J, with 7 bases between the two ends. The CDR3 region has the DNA TGTGCCAGCTCACCAGCGAGGGACAATGAGCAGTTCTTC. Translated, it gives CASSPARDNEQFF.

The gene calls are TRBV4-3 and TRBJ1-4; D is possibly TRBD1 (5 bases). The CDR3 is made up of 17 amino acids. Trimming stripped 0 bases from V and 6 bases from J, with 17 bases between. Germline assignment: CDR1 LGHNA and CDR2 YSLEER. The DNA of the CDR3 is TGCGCCAGCAGCCAAGATCTAGGGGCGGGAGTGGATGAAAAACTGTTTTTT. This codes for CASSQDLGAGVDEKLFF.

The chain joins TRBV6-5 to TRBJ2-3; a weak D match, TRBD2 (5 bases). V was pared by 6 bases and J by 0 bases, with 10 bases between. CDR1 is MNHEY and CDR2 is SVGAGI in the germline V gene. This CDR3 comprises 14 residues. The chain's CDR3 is CASRNGDSTDTQYF. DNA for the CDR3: TGTGCCAGCAGAAACGGGGATAGCACAGATACGCAGTATTTT.

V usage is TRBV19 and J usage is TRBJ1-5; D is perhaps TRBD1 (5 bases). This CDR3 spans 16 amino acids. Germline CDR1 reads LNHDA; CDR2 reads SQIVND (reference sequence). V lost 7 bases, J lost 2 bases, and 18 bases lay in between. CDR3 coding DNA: TGTGCCAGTACCACTATTGGGGCGCAGGGCAATCAGCCCCAGCATTTT. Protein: CASTTIGAQGNQPQHF.

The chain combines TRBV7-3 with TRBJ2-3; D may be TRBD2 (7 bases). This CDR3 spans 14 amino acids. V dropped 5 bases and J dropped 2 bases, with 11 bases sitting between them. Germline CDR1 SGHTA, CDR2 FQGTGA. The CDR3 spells CASSRGGATDTQYF. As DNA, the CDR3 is TGTGCCAGCAGCCGAGGGGGGGCCACAGATACGCAGTATTTT.

The CDR3 region is CASSQGSSGSYEQYF. The DNA of the CDR3 is TGTGCCAGCAGCCAAGGTTCTAGCGGGAGTTACGAGCAGTACTTC. The J gene is TRBJ2-7, the V gene TRBV3-1 (or the pseudogene TRBV3-2); 10 bases fit TRBD2. V dropped 1 base and J dropped 4; count of bases not matched to a gene: 4. This CDR3 spans 15 amino acids. Germline-derived CDR1 and CDR2 are LGHDT and YNNKEL (reference sequence).

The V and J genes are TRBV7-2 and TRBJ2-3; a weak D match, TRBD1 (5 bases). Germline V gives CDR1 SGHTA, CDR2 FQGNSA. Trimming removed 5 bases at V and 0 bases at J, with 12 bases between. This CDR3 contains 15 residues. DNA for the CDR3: TGTGCCAGCAGCGCCTGGACATCTAGCACAGATACGCAGTATTTT. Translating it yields CASSAWTSSTDTQYF.

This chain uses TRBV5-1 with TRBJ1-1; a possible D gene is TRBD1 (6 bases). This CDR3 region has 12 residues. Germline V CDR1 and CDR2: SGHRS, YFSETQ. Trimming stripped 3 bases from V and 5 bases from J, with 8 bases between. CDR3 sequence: CASSSGETEAFF. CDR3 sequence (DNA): TGCGCCAGCAGCTCAGGGGAGACTGAAGCTTTCTTT.

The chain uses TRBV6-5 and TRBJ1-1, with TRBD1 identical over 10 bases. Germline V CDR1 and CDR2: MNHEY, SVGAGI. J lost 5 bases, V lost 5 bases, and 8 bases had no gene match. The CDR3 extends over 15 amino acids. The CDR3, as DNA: TGTGCCAGCAGTCGTGACAGGGGGCGTGGTACTGAAGCTTTCTTT. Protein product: CASSRDRGRGTEAFF.

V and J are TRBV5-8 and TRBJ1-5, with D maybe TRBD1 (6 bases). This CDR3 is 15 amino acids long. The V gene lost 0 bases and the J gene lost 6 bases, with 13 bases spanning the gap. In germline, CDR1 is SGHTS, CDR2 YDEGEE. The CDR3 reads CASSLGSQGSQPQHF. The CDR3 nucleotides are TGTGCCAGCAGCTTGGGGTCACAGGGAAGTCAGCCCCAGCATTTT.

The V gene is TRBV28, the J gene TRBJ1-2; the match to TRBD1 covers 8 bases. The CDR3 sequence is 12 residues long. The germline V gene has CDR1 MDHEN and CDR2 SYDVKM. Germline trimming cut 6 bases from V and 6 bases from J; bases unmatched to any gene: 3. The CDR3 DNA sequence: TGTGCCAGCAGGAGGACAGGGAATGGCTACACCTTC. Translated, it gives CASRRTGNGYTF.

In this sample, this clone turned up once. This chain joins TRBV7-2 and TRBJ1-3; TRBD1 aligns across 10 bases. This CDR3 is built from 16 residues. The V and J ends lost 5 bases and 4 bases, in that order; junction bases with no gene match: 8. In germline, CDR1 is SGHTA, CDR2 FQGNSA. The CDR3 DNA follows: TGTGCCAGCAGCCCGACCGGGACAGGGGCCGGAAACACCATATATTTT. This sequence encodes CASSPTGTGAGNTIYF.

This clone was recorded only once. The CDR3 sequence: CASSYKGQGSYGGEQFF. As DNA, the CDR3 is TGTGCCAGCAGTTACAAAGGACAGGGATCATATGGCGGTGAGCAGTTCTTC. V usage is TRBV6-2 or TRBV6-3 and J usage is TRBJ2-1, with TRBD1 matching over 8 bases. Per germline, CDR1 MNHEY and CDR2 SVGEGT. Trimming at V came to 2 bases and at J to 9 bases, leaving 15 bases not matched to a gene. The CDR3 contains 17 residues.

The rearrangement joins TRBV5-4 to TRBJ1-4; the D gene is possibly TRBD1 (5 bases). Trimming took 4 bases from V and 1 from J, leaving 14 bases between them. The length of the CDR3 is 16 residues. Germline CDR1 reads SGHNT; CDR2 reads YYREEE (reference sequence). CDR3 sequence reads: CASSVGTGKTNEKLFF. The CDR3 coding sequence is TGTGCCAGCAGCGTCGGGACTGGAAAAACTAATGAAAAACTGTTTTTT.

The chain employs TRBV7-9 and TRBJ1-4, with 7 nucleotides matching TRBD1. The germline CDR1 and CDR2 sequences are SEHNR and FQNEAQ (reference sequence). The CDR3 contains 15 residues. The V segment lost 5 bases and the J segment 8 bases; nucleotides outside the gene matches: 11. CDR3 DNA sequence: TGTGCCAGCAGCACAGGACAGGAGAGGCGGGAAAAACTGTTTTTT. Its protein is CASSTGQERREKLFF. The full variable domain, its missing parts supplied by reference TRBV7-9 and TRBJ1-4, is DTGVSQNPRHKITKRGQNVTFRCDPISEHNRLYWYRQTLGQGPEFLTYFQNEAQLEKSRLLSDRFSAERPKGSFSTLEIQRTEQGDSAMYLCASSTGQERREKLFFGSGTQLSVL.

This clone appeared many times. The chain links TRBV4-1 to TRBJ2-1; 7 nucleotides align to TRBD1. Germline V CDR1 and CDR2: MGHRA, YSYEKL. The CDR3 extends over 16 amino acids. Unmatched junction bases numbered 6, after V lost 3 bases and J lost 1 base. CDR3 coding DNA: TGCGCCAGCAGCCACAGACAGGGCTTATCCTACAATGAGCAGTTCTTC. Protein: CASSHRQGLSYNEQFF.

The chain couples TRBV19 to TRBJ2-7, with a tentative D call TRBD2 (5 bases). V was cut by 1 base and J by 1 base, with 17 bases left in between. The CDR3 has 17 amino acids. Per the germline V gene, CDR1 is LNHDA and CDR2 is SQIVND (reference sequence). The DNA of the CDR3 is TGTGCCAGTAGTATAGGAGGGTTCAGGCCCAGTTCCTACGAGCAGTACTTC. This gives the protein CASSIGGFRPSSYEQYF.

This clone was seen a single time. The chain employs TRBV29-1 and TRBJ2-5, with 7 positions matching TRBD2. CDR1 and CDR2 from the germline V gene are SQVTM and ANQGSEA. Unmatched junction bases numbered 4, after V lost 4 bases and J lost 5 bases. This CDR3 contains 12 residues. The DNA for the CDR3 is TGCAGCGTTGTATGGGGGGGGGAGACCCAGTACTTC. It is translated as CSVVWGGETQYF.

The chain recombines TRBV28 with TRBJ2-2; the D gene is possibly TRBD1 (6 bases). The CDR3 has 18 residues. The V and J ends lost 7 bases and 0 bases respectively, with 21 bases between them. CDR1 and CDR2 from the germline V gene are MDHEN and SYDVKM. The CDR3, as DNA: TGTGCCAGCATACATCCTCTTACCGGGACACCGAACACCGGGGAGCTGTTTTTT. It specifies CASIHPLTGTPNTGELFF.